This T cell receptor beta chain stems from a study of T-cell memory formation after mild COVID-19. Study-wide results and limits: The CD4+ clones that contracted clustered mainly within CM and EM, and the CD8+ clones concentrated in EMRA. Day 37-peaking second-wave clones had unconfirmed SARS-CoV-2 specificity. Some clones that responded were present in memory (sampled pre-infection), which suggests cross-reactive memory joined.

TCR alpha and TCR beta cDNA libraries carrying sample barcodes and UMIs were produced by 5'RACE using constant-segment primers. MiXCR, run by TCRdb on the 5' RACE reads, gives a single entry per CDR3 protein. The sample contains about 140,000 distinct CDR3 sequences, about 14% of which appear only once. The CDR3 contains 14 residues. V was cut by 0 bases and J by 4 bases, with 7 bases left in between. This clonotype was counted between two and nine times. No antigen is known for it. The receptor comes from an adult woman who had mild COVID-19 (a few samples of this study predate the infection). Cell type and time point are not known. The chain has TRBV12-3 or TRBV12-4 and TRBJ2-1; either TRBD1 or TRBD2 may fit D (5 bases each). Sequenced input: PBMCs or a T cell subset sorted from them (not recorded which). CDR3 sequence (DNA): TGTGCCAGCAGTTTAGCGGGGGATTACAATGAGCAGTTCTTC. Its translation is CASSLAGDYNEQFF.